The rows below give T cell receptor beta chains drawn from one sample of a study of T cell repertoires and Cas9 in healthy adults. Only in-frame clones appear in the TCRdb table, and some are missing; sequencing was by immunoSEQ multiplex PCR. This table holds roughly 23,000 clones, roughly nine tenths found once. The source material was CD4+ effector T cells (CD127+, CD25-, CD137-, CD154-) from PBMCs; culture status not recorded. The receptors were sampled from a human donor in good health. Each CDR3 is given with its conserved first and last residue. A D gene is named only where the DNA matches it firmly. For some rows the clone size is stated as once, few or many, or as a class when expanded; others skip it.

J | D | V | size | CDR3 | DNA
TRBJ1-2 | NA | TRBV28 | NA | CASSSPRGASRWGGYTF | TGTGCCAGCAGTTCGCCCCGGGGGGCGTCTCGTTGGGGCGGCTACACCTTC
TRBJ2-2 | TRBD2 | TRBV9 | NA | CASSPRVAGDTGELFF | TGTGCCAGCAGCCCTCGGGTAGCGGGGGACACCGGGGAGCTGTTTTTT
TRBJ1-1 | NA | TRBV5-1 | NA | CASSSTGHTNTEAFF | TGCGCCAGCAGCTCTACGGGACATACGAACACTGAAGCTTTCTTT
TRBJ2-2 | NA | TRBV16 | NA | CASSQYLQGSTGELFF | TGTGCCAGCAGCCAGTATTTACAGGGTTCGACCGGGGAGCTGTTTTTT
TRBJ2-5 | NA | TRBV5-1 | NA | CASSWGAEGGEQYF | TGCGCCAGCAGCTGGGGGGCGGAGGGTGGAGAGCAGTACTTC
TRBJ2-5 | NA | TRBV5-1 | NA | CASSPGTPQETQYF | TGCGCCAGCAGCCCGGGGACTCCCCAAGAGACCCAGTACTTC
TRBJ1-2 | TRBD1 | TRBV28 | once | CASRPPGQGASGYTF | TGTGCCAGCAGGCCTCCGGGACAGGGGGCTAGTGGCTACACCTTC
TRBJ2-1 | NA | TRBV28 | NA | CASSSPYRKSYNEQFF | TGTGCCAGCAGTTCACCCTATCGGAAGTCATACAATGAGCAGTTCTTC
TRBJ1-1 | TRBD1 | TRBV18 | NA | CASSLIGGADTEAFF | TGTGCCAGCTCGCTTATAGGGGGCGCAGACACTGAAGCTTTCTTT
TRBJ1-3 | NA | TRBV7-9 | NA | CASSLETGNTIYF | TGTGCCAGCAGCTTAGAGACGGGAAACACCATATATTTT
TRBJ2-7 | NA | TRBV20-1 | NA | CSARGNGEQYF | TGCAGTGCTAGAGGGAATGGAGAGCAGTACTTC
TRBJ2-1 | TRBD1 | TRBV19 | NA | CASTTQGKSGNEQFF | TGTGCCAGTACCACACAGGGGAAGTCGGGTAATGAGCAGTTCTTC
TRBJ2-3 | TRBD1 | TRBV2 | NA | CASSDWGQGKDTQYF | TGTGCCAGCAGTGATTGGGGACAGGGGAAAGATACGCAGTATTTT
TRBJ2-7 | NA | TRBV28 | NA | CASTWAPNSYEQYF | TGTGCCAGCACTTGGGCCCCGAATTCCTACGAGCAGTACTTC
TRBJ1-5 | NA | TRBV28 | NA | CASSLDKHQHF | TGTGCCAGCAGTTTGGATAAACATCAGCATTTT
TRBJ2-5 | NA | TRBV28 | NA | CASSKQETQYF | TGTGCCAGCAGTAAGCAAGAGACCCAGTACTTC
TRBJ1-1 | NA | TRBV19 | NA | CASSTLTNTEAFF | TGTGCCAGTAGTACCCTGACCAACACTGAAGCTTTCTTT
TRBJ1-5 | NA | TRBV5-6 | NA | CASSLRGNDQPQHF | TGTGCCAGCAGCTTGAGGGGGAATGATCAGCCCCAGCATTTT
TRBJ2-1 | NA | TRBV5-1 | NA | CASSFYPSGVTEQFF | TGCGCCAGCAGCTTCTATCCTTCCGGGGTCACTGAGCAGTTCTTC
TRBJ2-1 | NA | TRBV30 | NA | CAWSRPPGGEQFF | TGTGCCTGGAGTAGACCCCCTGGGGGTGAGCAGTTCTTC
TRBJ2-7 | NA | TRBV5-1 | NA | CASSSPGLGGHEQYF | TGCGCCAGCAGCTCCCCGGGACTAGGGGGCCACGAGCAGTACTTC
TRBJ2-1 | NA | TRBV4-1 | few | CASSQLASNNEQFF | TGCGCCAGCAGCCAATTGGCTTCTAACAATGAGCAGTTCTTC
TRBJ2-1 | NA | TRBV7-2 | once | CASSPERGHNEQFF | TGTGCCAGCAGCCCAGAAAGGGGACACAATGAGCAGTTCTTC
TRBJ1-2 | TRBD1 | TRBV28 | NA | CASSSDREYGYTF | TGTGCCAGCAGTAGCGACAGGGAGTATGGCTACACCTTC
TRBJ2-5 | NA | TRBV4-1 | NA | CASSHPRSGEETQYF | TGCGCCAGCAGCCATCCCCGGTCGGGAGAAGAGACCCAGTACTTC
TRBJ2-1 | NA | TRBV5-1 | NA | CASSLGQESYNEQFF | TGCGCCAGCAGCTTGGGACAGGAGTCCTACAATGAGCAGTTCTTC
TRBJ1-1 | NA | TRBV11-3 | once | CASSLGKGSLNTEAFF | TGTGCCAGCAGCTTAGGTAAGGGATCACTAAACACTGAAGCTTTCTTT
TRBJ1-4 | TRBD1 | TRBV5-4 | NA | CASSLGQGTEKLFF | TGTGCCAGCAGCTTGGGACAGGGTACCGAAAAACTGTTTTTT
TRBJ1-2 | TRBD1 | TRBV19 | NA | CASRGDRDPYGYTF | TGTGCCAGTAGGGGGGACAGGGATCCCTATGGCTACACCTTT
TRBJ1-4 | NA | TRBV14 | NA | CASSPRGGLGKLFF | TGTGCCAGCAGCCCGAGGGGAGGACTTGGAAAACTGTTTTTT
TRBJ1-5 | NA | TRBV19 | NA | CASSIQFPGGRAPSKSNQPQHF | TGTGCCAGTAGTATACAGTTTCCGGGCGGCAGGGCCCCATCAAAGAGCAATCAGCCCCAGCATTTT